The 18 T cell receptor beta chains given below trace back to one sample, sequenced in a study of blood T cell repertoires in COVID-19. Repertoires were generated with immunoSEQ multiplex PCR, while TCRdb's copy carries only in-frame clones and drops some. Of under 250,000 clones in the sample, approximately 86% are singletons; the top ten hold 1.5% to 2%. Sequences were obtained from peripheral blood. These receptors were obtained from a woman in her sixties or seventies who had recovered from COVID-19.

The rearrangement uses TRBV19 and TRBJ2-7; 7 bases fit TRBD2. J gave up 5 bases and V 6 bases, and 10 bases lay outside the gene matches. From germline, CDR1 is LNHDA and CDR2 SQIVND (reference sequence). The CDR3 runs to 14 residues. CDR3: CASRDGLGSHEQYF. The CDR3 DNA follows: TGTGCCAGTAGGGACGGACTAGGGAGCCACGAGCAGTACTTC.

The V and J genes are TRBV6-5 and TRBJ1-2; the D is unclear. The CDR3 spans 12 residues. V was pared by 6 bases and J by 8 bases, with 13 bases between. Germline V gene lookup returns CDR1 MNHEY and CDR2 SVGAGI. Written as DNA, the CDR3 is TGTGCCAGCAGGCCGGAGGGAGGAGGCTACACCTTC. It specifies CASRPEGGGYTF.

The V gene is TRBV18, the J gene TRBJ2-5; TRBD1 is a possible D gene (6 bases). Germline loops: CDR1 KGHSH, CDR2 LQKENI. Trimming took off 3 bases at V and 3 bases at J, with 14 bases between the two ends. This CDR3 comprises 15 residues. The CDR3 sequence: CASSPDSSRKETQYF. CDR3 in DNA: TGTGCCAGCTCACCGGACAGCAGCCGAAAAGAGACCCAGTACTTC.

This chain connects TRBV3-1 (or the pseudogene TRBV3-2) to TRBJ1-2; a possible D gene is TRBD1 (5 bases). This CDR3 region has 15 residues. V shed 6 bases and J shed 1 base, with 15 bases lying between them. The germline V gene has CDR1 LGHDT and CDR2 YNNKEL (reference sequence). CDR3 in amino acids: CASSRRGNNNYGYTF. In nucleotides, the CDR3 is TGTGCCAGCAGTCGCCGGGGGAATAATAACTATGGCTACACCTTC.

The sample holds one count of this clone. The chain carries TRBV11-2 and TRBJ2-7; 7 nucleotides line up with TRBD1. CDR3 length: 13 amino acids. V lost 3 bases, J lost 6 bases, and 5 bases stayed unmatched. Germline V CDR1 and CDR2: SGHAT, FQNNGV. Written as DNA, the CDR3 is TGTGCCAGCAGCTTTCAGGCAGGGGGCGAGCAGTACTTC. As protein: CASSFQAGGEQYF.

This rearrangement joins TRBV27 to TRBJ2-7; 8 bases fit TRBD1. The CDR3 has 15 residues. With V trimmed by 5 bases and J by 2 bases, 8 bases remained unmatched. CDR1 and CDR2 from the germline V gene are MNHEY and SMNVEV (reference sequence). The CDR3 DNA is TGTGCCAGCAGTCCCACCGGGACAGGTACCTACGAGCAGTACTTC. Translated, it gives CASSPTGTGTYEQYF.

The rearrangement uses TRBV11-1 and TRBJ1-2; D possibly corresponds to TRBD1 (6 bases). Trimming took off 2 bases at V and 4 bases at J, with 11 bases between the two ends. There are 14 residues in the CDR3. Germline V gene lookup returns CDR1 SGHAT and CDR2 FQDESV (reference sequence). CDR3 amino acids: CASSLRQGSYGYTF. The CDR3 region has the DNA TGTGCCAGCAGCTTACGCCAGGGGTCCTATGGCTACACCTTC.

This chain uses TRBV3-1 (or the pseudogene TRBV3-2) with TRBJ1-5; maybe TRBD1 (5 bases). This CDR3 spans 15 amino acids. Trimming cost V 1 base and J 4 bases, with 11 bases left between them. Germline CDR1 is LGHDT and CDR2 is YNNKEL (reference sequence). The CDR3 DNA is TGTGCCAGCAGCCAAGGAGGGGCGGGAAATCAGCCCCAGCATTTT. Protein sequence: CASSQGGAGNQPQHF.

The chain links TRBV5-1 to TRBJ2-5, with D uncertain. Trimming shortened V by 2 bases and J by 1 base, and 6 bases separated the two germline ends. The CDR3 has 13 amino acids. Germline V gene data show CDR1 as SGHRS and CDR2 as YFSETQ. DNA for the CDR3: TGCGCCAGCAGCTTAAGCGCCCAAGAGACCCAGTACTTC. Translation: CASSLSAQETQYF.

This chain links TRBV21-1 with TRBJ1-2; the table's D call of TRBD1 was not tested on the DNA. TRBV21-1 is designated a pseudogene. The CDR3 length is 14 residues. The CDR3: CASSKQGQGNGYTF. The CDR3 bases are TGTGCCAGCAGCAAACAAGGACAGGGGAACGGCTACACCTTC.

J is TRBJ2-7 and V is TRBV5-1, with 9 bases fitting TRBD1. Trimming removed 0 bases from V and 2 bases from J; junction bases left unmatched: 3. Germline V CDR1 and CDR2: SGHRS, YFSETQ. This CDR3 region has 15 residues. Here the CDR3 reads CASSLGQGVAYEQYF. CDR3 sequence (DNA): TGCGCCAGCAGCTTGGGACAGGGGGTAGCCTACGAGCAGTACTTC.

The rearrangement joins TRBV28 to TRBJ2-7; maybe TRBD1 (6 bases). The germline V gene has CDR1 MDHEN and CDR2 SYDVKM. The CDR3 loop spans 12 amino acids. The CDR3 reads CAARDTMNEQYF. The DNA for the CDR3 is TGTGCTGCCCGGGACACAATGAACGAGCAGTACTTC.

V and J are TRBV27 and TRBJ2-7; 7 bases agree with TRBD2. The CDR3 length is 14 residues. The J segment lost 2 bases and the V segment lost 5 bases, leaving 6 bases of the junction unmatched. Germline V gives CDR1 MNHEY, CDR2 SMNVEV (reference sequence). The CDR3 DNA sequence: TGTGCCAGCAGTCCTAGCGGTGGTACCTACGAGCAGTACTTC. This translates into CASSPSGGTYEQYF.

This clone was seen a few times. V is TRBV28 and J is TRBJ1-3; no clear D. Germline CDR1 reads MDHEN; CDR2 reads SYDVKM. The CDR3 consists of 16 residues. The V end was cut by 1 base, the J end by 0 bases, with 10 bases between. CDR3 residues: CASSLFTVRSGNTIYF. In DNA form, the CDR3 reads TGTGCCAGCAGTTTATTCACAGTCCGCTCTGGAAACACCATATATTTT.

The J gene is TRBJ1-2, the V gene TRBV7-8; D is unresolved. Germline CDR1 is SGHVS and CDR2 is FQNEAQ. Trimming took 2 bases from V and 4 from J, leaving 14 bases between them. This CDR3 has 15 amino acids. CDR3 sequence reads: CASSLSGPGIYGYTF. CDR3 nucleotides: TGTGCCAGCAGCTTAAGTGGGCCGGGGATCTATGGCTACACCTTC.

J is TRBJ1-2 and V is TRBV24-1; 9 nucleotides match TRBD1. V shed 4 bases and J 6 bases; nucleotides not matched to a gene: 5. The CDR3 is 14 residues long. Germline lookup yields CDR1 KGHDR and CDR2 SFDVKD. The CDR3 sequence: CATSDQTGGDGYTF. CDR3 nucleotides: TGTGCCACCAGTGACCAGACAGGGGGGGATGGCTACACCTTC.

The V gene is TRBV19, the J gene TRBJ1-6; no clear D. This CDR3 has 16 residues. CDR1 and CDR2 (germline): LNHDA, SQIVND (reference sequence). V lost 4 bases, J lost 0 bases, and 10 bases lay in between. The CDR3 nucleotides are TGTGCCAGTAGTAACGGTAGAGGCTCCTATAATTCACCCCTCCACTTT. This encodes CASSNGRGSYNSPLHF.

This clone is a singleton in its sample. The rearrangement links TRBV7-6 to TRBJ1-2; 8 bases match TRBD1. CDR3 length: 15 residues. Germline V gene lookup returns CDR1 SGHVS and CDR2 FNYEAQ. V lost 6 bases, J lost 7 bases, and 13 bases stayed unmatched. The CDR3 DNA is TGTGCCAGCAGTTTTGTCCAGGGGGCCGTGGGTGGCTACACCTTC. This sequence encodes CASSFVQGAVGGYTF.